The source of this T cell receptor (beta chain) is a study of T cell responses to AZD1222 COVID-19 vaccine. This CDR3 comprises 14 residues. Trimming removed 2 bases from V and 4 bases from J, with 9 bases in between. Germline V gene data show CDR1 as SGDLS and CDR2 as YYNGEE. Regarding this clone: Its antigen is still unknown.

Sequencing used immunoSEQ multiplex PCR; TCRdb keeps in-frame clones, though not all of them. The table lists over 85,000 clones, around 89% of them singletons. The study, taken as a whole, reports: When two AZD1222 doses had been given, Spike-specific TCR breadth and depth rose. A reported finding is that nearly half of spike-specific TCRs target unmutated variant regions. Baseline antibody screening turned up just a handful of seropositive AZD1222 recipients. Sampling that yielded the repertoires occurred only after the peak T cell response.

The rearrangement joins TRBV9 to TRBJ2-2; the D gene is possibly TRBD2 (6 bases). The sequence derives from an adult in good health. The sequenced sample was peripheral blood, obtained on day 0 of AZD1222 vaccination. This CDR3 is CASSVGGVTGELFF. CDR3 in DNA: TGTGCCAGCAGCGTCGGCGGGGTCACCGGGGAGCTGTTTTTT.